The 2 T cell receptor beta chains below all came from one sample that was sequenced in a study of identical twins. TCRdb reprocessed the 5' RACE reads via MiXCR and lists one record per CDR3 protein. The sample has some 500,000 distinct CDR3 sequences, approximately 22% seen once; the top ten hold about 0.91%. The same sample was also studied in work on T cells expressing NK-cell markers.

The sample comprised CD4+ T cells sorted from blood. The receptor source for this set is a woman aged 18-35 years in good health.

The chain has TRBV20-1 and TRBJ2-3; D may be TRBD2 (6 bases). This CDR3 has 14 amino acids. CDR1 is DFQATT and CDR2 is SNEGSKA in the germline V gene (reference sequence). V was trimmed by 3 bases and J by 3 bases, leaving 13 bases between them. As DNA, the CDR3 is TGCAGTGCTAGTAGAGCGGAGGGAACAGATACGCAGTATTTT. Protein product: CSASRAEGTDTQYF.

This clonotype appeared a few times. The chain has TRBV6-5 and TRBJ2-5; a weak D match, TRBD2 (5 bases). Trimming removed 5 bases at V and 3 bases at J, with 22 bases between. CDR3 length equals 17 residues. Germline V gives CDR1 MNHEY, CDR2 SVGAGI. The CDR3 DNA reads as TGTGCCAGCAGTCACCCTATCCCCCCGGTCGGGAAAGAGACCCAGTACTTC. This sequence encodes CASSHPIPPVGKETQYF.